What follows are 23 T cell receptor beta chains derived from one specimen sequenced in a study of PD-1 blockade in classical Hodgkin lymphoma. Measured with immunoSEQ multiplex PCR; TCRdb has only the in-frame clones, and not every one. This repertoire shows more than 15,000 clones, roughly 90% found once; its top ten account for roughly 0.5%. The time point denotes: newly diagnosed, previously untreated cHL patient sample. CD4+ T cells were purified from thawed PBMCs by negative selection. Sample: CD4+ T cells from blood. Source of these receptors: a human donor with classical Hodgkin lymphoma.

The genes are TRBV6-1 and TRBJ1-5; 7 nucleotides line up with TRBD1. This CDR3 contains 19 residues. Germline V lookup: CDR1 MNHNS, CDR2 SASEGT. Trimming removed 4 bases from V and 5 bases from J; junction bases left unmatched: 20. The CDR3 DNA reads TGTGCCAGCAGTGTCTCCGGGAGGGGGCGCGTAATTAGGGATCAGCCCCAGCATTTT. The encoded protein is CASSVSGRGRVIRDQPQHF.

This clone was counted a few times. The chain combines TRBV18 with TRBJ1-5; TRBD1 might be the D (5 bases). Looked up from germline, CDR1 is KGHSH and CDR2 is LQKENI. This CDR3 region has 14 residues. V shed 3 bases and J shed 4 bases, with 10 bases lying between them. CDR3: CASSPFRDNQPQHF. The CDR3, as DNA: TGTGCCAGCTCACCGTTCAGGGATAATCAGCCCCAGCATTTT.

Notes on this clone: Other DNA sequences within the sample encode an identical CDR3. J is TRBJ2-2 and V is TRBV29-1; 7 bases match TRBD1. Germline CDR1 reads SQVTM; CDR2 reads ANQGSEA. The CDR3 spans 13 residues. V shed 4 bases and J 2 bases; nucleotides not matched to a gene: 1. The CDR3 DNA reads TGCAGCGTTGGACAGGGAAACACCGGGGAGCTGTTTTTT. This sequence encodes CSVGQGNTGELFF.

CDR3 sequence reads: CAISRLANRYEQYF. CDR3 nucleotides: TGTGCCATCAGTCGACTAGCGAACCGCTACGAGCAGTACTTC. The chain is built from TRBV10-3 and TRBJ2-7; 8 bases are a match to TRBD2. Trimming at V came to 5 bases and at J to 3 bases, leaving 6 bases not matched to a gene. The CDR3 is 14 residues long. Germline assignment: CDR1 ENHRY and CDR2 SYGVKD.

V usage is TRBV28 and J usage is TRBJ1-2, with 11 nucleotides matching TRBD1. The germline gives CDR1 MDHEN, CDR2 SYDVKM. The CDR3 runs to 15 residues. V shed 7 bases, J shed 3 bases, and the junction held 7 bases outside the gene matches. CDR3 region: CASTFRDRGYYGYTF. The CDR3 DNA reads as TGTGCCAGCACCTTCCGGGACAGGGGGTACTATGGCTACACCTTC.

This chain uses TRBV2 with TRBJ2-2; 7 bases map to TRBD1. J was trimmed by 2 bases and V by 11 bases; bases with no gene match: 8. Germline CDR1 SNHLY, CDR2 FYNNEI. There are 14 residues in the CDR3. The CDR3 reads CAGGQIANTGELFF. The DNA for the CDR3 is TGTGCCGGGGGACAGATTGCTAACACCGGGGAGCTGTTTTTT. Together with reference TRBV2 and TRBJ2-2, the CDR3 gives the full variable domain: EPEVTQTPSHQVTQMGQEVILRCVPISNHLYFYWYRQILGQKVEFLVSFYNNEISEKSEIFDDQFSVERPDGSNFTLKIRSTKLEDSAMYFCAGGQIANTGELFFGEGSRLTVL.

The chain links TRBV7-2 to TRBJ2-5; no clear D gene. Gene TRBJ2-7 matches the end of the DNA better, so the J call may be wrong. Germline CDR1 and CDR2: SGHTA and FQGNSA. This CDR3 region has 12 residues. CDR3 amino acids: CASSSWVYEQYF. For the CDR3, the DNA is TGTGCCAGCAGCTCGTGGGTTTACGAGCAGTACTTC.

The genes are TRBV10-3 and TRBJ2-7, with TRBD1 as a possible D gene (6 bases). Germline V CDR1 and CDR2: ENHRY, SYGVKD. The CDR3 has 13 residues. Trimming took off 4 bases at V and 3 bases at J, with 10 bases between the two ends. CDR3 in amino acids: CAISVTGSYEQYF. Here the CDR3 DNA reads TGTGCCATCAGTGTAACAGGGAGCTACGAGCAGTACTTC.

The chain recombines TRBV18 with TRBJ1-1, with 12 nucleotides matching TRBD1. Germline-derived CDR1 and CDR2 are KGHSH and LQKENI. This CDR3 contains 17 residues. V lost 5 bases and J lost 0; bases outside the gene matches: 7. The DNA of the CDR3 is TGTGCCAGCTCAAGGGACAGGGGGCACAGAATGAACACTGAAGCTTTCTTT. It yields the protein CASSRDRGHRMNTEAFF. The full variable domain, with the rest looked up from reference TRBV18 and TRBJ1-1, is NAGVMQNPRHLVRRRGQEARLRCSPMKGHSHVYWYRQLPEEGLKFMVYLQKENIIDESGMPKERFSAEFPKEGPSILRIQQVVRGDSAAYFCASSRDRGHRMNTEAFFGQGTRLTVV.

This chain joins TRBV5-1 and TRBJ1-2; 8 nucleotides agree with TRBD1. Looked up from germline, CDR1 is SGHRS and CDR2 is YFSETQ. Trimming took 0 bases from V and 7 from J; bases not matched to a gene: 8. This CDR3 contains 15 residues. CDR3 loop: CASSLESRGLGGYTF. The CDR3 bases are TGCGCCAGCAGCTTGGAGTCCAGGGGGCTCGGTGGCTACACCTTC.

The genes are TRBV4-1 and TRBJ2-7, with D tentatively TRBD2 (5 bases). V lost 2 bases to trimming and J lost 0 bases, with 14 bases between them. Germline V gene data show CDR1 as MGHRA and CDR2 as YSYEKL. CDR3 length equals 16 residues. The CDR3 DNA sequence: TGCGCCAGCAGCCAACAGGACTTGACGAGCTCCTACGAGCAGTACTTC. This codes for CASSQQDLTSSYEQYF.

V is TRBV29-1 and J is TRBJ1-3; D is undetermined. The CDR3 length is 13 residues. CDR1 is SQVTM and CDR2 is ANQGSEA in the germline V gene. V gave up 2 bases and J gave up 0 bases, with 5 bases separating them. CDR3 nucleotides: TGCAGCGTTGAACCAAACTCTGGAAACACCATATATTTT. Encoded protein: CSVEPNSGNTIYF.

V gene TRBV29-1 combines with J gene TRBJ2-3, with D tentatively TRBD2 (6 bases). With 2 bases removed from V and 4 bases from J, the gap between germline ends came to 13 bases. Germline CDR1 reads SQVTM; CDR2 reads ANQGSEA. The CDR3 is made up of 14 amino acids. CDR3 in amino acids: CSVEPSVHPDTQYF. CDR3 nucleotides: TGCAGCGTTGAACCTAGCGTGCATCCAGATACGCAGTATTTT.

The chain has TRBV7-2 and TRBJ2-7; D remains ambiguous. The CDR3 consists of 14 residues. CDR1 is SGHTA and CDR2 is FQGNSA in the germline V gene. Deletions cut 5 bases from V and 0 bases from J, with 11 bases between. Written as DNA, the CDR3 is TGTGCCAGCAGCCTCGGACCCGTCTCCTACGAGCAGTACTTC. Translating it yields CASSLGPVSYEQYF.

This chain connects TRBV29-1 to TRBJ1-3; D gene ambiguous. Per the germline V gene, CDR1 is SQVTM and CDR2 is ANQGSEA. The CDR3 is 14 amino acids. V was cut by 6 bases and J by 4 bases, with 16 bases left in between. CDR3 DNA: TGCAGCGTGGGAGACGGGGTTGTAGGAAACACCATATATTTT. It translates to CSVGDGVVGNTIYF.

About this clone itself: The junction differs from germline at one of its ends, possibly a read error. The CDR3 loop reads CAWSTSLGLAGTVF. The CDR3 DNA reads as TGTGCCTGGAGTACCTCCTTGGGACTAGCGGGAACGGTTTTT. V usage is TRBV30 and J usage is TRBJ2-2; 13 nucleotides align to TRBD2. CDR3 length: 14 residues. CDR1 is GTSNPN and CDR2 is SVGIG in the germline V gene (reference sequence).

This clone turned up a few times. J is TRBJ1-1 and V is TRBV5-6, with D unresolved. The CDR3 runs 13 residues. V was trimmed by 0 bases and J by 10 bases, leaving 13 bases between them. The germline CDR1 and CDR2 sequences are SGHDT and YYEEEE. In DNA form, the CDR3 reads TGTGCCAGCAGCTTGGTCGGGAGGGCCAGAGCTTTCTTT. Translation: CASSLVGRARAFF.

This chain uses TRBV20-1 with TRBJ2-4; D unresolved. The length of the CDR3 is 11 residues. Germline-derived CDR1 and CDR2 are DFQATT and SNEGSKA (reference sequence). Trimming shortened V by 3 bases and J by 3 bases, and 3 bases separated the two germline ends. DNA for the CDR3: TGCAGTGCTAGGCACAAAAACATTCAGTACTTC. This encodes CSARHKNIQYF.

DNA of the CDR3: TGTGCCAGCAGTTTAAATGCAGGGATGAACACTGAAGCTTTCTTT. Translating gives CASSLNAGMNTEAFF. J is TRBJ1-1 and V is TRBV28; tentative D call: TRBD1 (5 bases). V gave up 2 bases and J gave up 0 bases, with 10 bases separating them. CDR3 size: 15 residues. Germline CDR1 and CDR2: MDHEN and SYDVKM.

The J gene is TRBJ2-3, the V gene TRBV6-1, with TRBD2 matching 8 bases. Germline V CDR1 and CDR2: MNHNS, SASEGT. The J segment lost 5 bases and the V segment lost 6 bases, leaving 7 bases of the junction unmatched. This CDR3 spans 14 amino acids. The CDR3 reads CASRPGLGIDTQYF. The CDR3 DNA reads as TGTGCCAGCAGGCCGGGACTAGGGATAGATACGCAGTATTTT.

The chain combines TRBV18 with TRBJ2-3; TRBD2 aligns across 7 bases. The CDR3 runs 16 residues. Germline values: CDR1 KGHSH, CDR2 LQKENI. Germline trimming cut 3 bases from V and 2 bases from J; bases unmatched to any gene: 8. CDR3 amino acids: CASSPVPSGITDTQYF. The CDR3 DNA reads as TGTGCCAGCTCACCGGTTCCTAGCGGAATCACAGATACGCAGTATTTT. Full variable domain (outside the CDR3, taken from reference TRBV18 and TRBJ2-3): NAGVMQNPRHLVRRRGQEARLRCSPMKGHSHVYWYRQLPEEGLKFMVYLQKENIIDESGMPKERFSAEFPKEGPSILRIQQVVRGDSAAYFCASSPVPSGITDTQYFGPGTRLTVL.

This clone was seen once. The V gene is TRBV28, the J gene TRBJ2-5; 8 nucleotides align to TRBD2. The CDR3 is made up of 12 amino acids. Germline assignment: CDR1 MDHEN and CDR2 SYDVKM. Trimming cost V 4 bases and J 6 bases; bases outside gene matches: 1. DNA for the CDR3: TGTGCCAGCAGTTGGACTAGCCAGACCCAGTACTTC. This gives the protein CASSWTSQTQYF.

The chain couples TRBV7-9 to TRBJ2-3, with 9 bases lining up with TRBD2. After removal of 3 bases from V and 1 base from J, the junction contained 14 bases not matched to a gene. CDR3 length equals 19 residues. Germline lookup yields CDR1 SEHNR and CDR2 FQNEAQ (reference sequence). The CDR3, as DNA: TGTGCCAGCAGCTTCCCCCTCAGGACTAGCGAAACGGGCACAGATACGCAGTATTTT. Protein product: CASSFPLRTSETGTDTQYF.